This T cell receptor (beta chain) derives from a study of blood T cell repertoires in COVID-19. Study information: Collection of acute and convalescent COVID-19 samples took place in the United States, Italy and Spain. T cells, B-cell-depleted T cells, or PBMCs provided the cDNA or gDNA that served as material.

Under the authors' procedure: Using reference gene primer amplification, nucleated cell counts were estimated. Generated by immunoSEQ multiplex PCR, the TCRdb table keeps only in-frame clones and is missing some. V, J and clone size were drawn from that table, and D and trimming were deduced from the DNA. Of 300,000 to 400,000 clones listed, 90% to 95% are singletons. CDR1 is SGDLS and CDR2 is YYNGEE in the germline V gene. The CDR3 has 20 amino acids. V lost 3 bases and J lost 3; bases outside the gene matches: 17. This sequence originates from a woman under 30 who had recovered from COVID-19. This rearrangement joins TRBV9 to TRBJ2-1; TRBD2 matches 11 bases. What was sequenced was peripheral blood. The CDR3 sequence: CASSAGPFFSGRALYNEQFF. The CDR3 region has the DNA TGTGCCAGCAGCGCAGGTCCCTTTTTTAGCGGGAGGGCCCTCTACAATGAGCAGTTCTTC.